One and the same sample provided the 16 T cell receptor beta chains below, sequenced in a study of control samples from healthy donors and cancer patients. Sequenced by immunoSEQ multiplex PCR; TCRdb stores in-frame clones only, minus some. The table has roughly 370,000 clones, 75% to 95% seen once. The material sequenced was PBMCs. The receptors were sampled from a middle-aged man with head and neck cancer.

This chain links TRBV7-9 with TRBJ1-1; 8 nucleotides match TRBD1. J lost 7 bases, V lost 3 bases, and 4 bases had no gene match. Germline CDR1 is SEHNR and CDR2 is FQNEAQ (reference sequence). CDR3 length equals 13 residues. The CDR3 protein is CASSLPGQDEAFF. As DNA, the CDR3 is TGTGCCAGCAGCTTGCCGGGACAGGATGAAGCTTTCTTT.

This CDR3 reads CATSDPNRDGTYNEQFF. The CDR3 coding sequence is TGTGCCACCAGTGACCCCAACAGGGACGGGACCTACAATGAGCAGTTCTTC. This rearrangement joins TRBV24-1 to TRBJ2-1; TRBD1 might be the D (6 bases). The CDR3 extends over 17 amino acids. The ends were cut back, 4 bases at V and 2 bases at J, with 17 bases in the middle. Germline CDR1 is KGHDR and CDR2 is SFDVKD.

The chain joins TRBV25-1 to TRBJ2-3, with D possibly matching TRBD1 (5 bases). The CDR3 consists of 14 residues. Germline lookup yields CDR1 MGHDK and CDR2 SYGVNS. V was clipped by 0 bases and J by 4 bases, with 8 bases between them. CDR3 sequence: CASSEYQGADTQYF. CDR3 sequence (DNA): TGTGCCAGCAGTGAATATCAAGGGGCAGATACGCAGTATTTT.

The chain joins TRBV28 to TRBJ2-7, with D possibly TRBD2 on 5 matching bases. Germline CDR1 and CDR2: MDHEN and SYDVKM. Trimming pared 5 bases from V and 7 bases from J, leaving 21 bases between. The CDR3 consists of 15 residues. CDR3 DNA sequence: TGTGCCAGCAGTCCCCCGGCGGGCCGCGTTGGGGAGCAGTACTTC. This translates into CASSPPAGRVGEQYF.

V gene TRBV18 combines with J gene TRBJ2-7, with D possibly being TRBD1 (6 bases). Germline values: CDR1 KGHSH, CDR2 LQKENI. The CDR3 is made up of 14 amino acids. V lost 3 bases and J lost 2, with 11 bases in between. In DNA, the CDR3 is TGTGCCAGCTCACCGCCGGGACAACCCTACGAGCAGTACTTC. Amino acids: CASSPPGQPYEQYF. Based on the CDR3 plus reference TRBV18 and TRBJ2-7, the full variable domain is NAGVMQNPRHLVRRRGQEARLRCSPMKGHSHVYWYRQLPEEGLKFMVYLQKENIIDESGMPKERFSAEFPKEGPSILRIQQVVRGDSAAYFCASSPPGQPYEQYFGPGTRLTVT.

The genes are TRBV11-2 and TRBJ2-7, with D maybe TRBD2 (5 bases). Germline V gene data show CDR1 as SGHAT and CDR2 as FQNNGV. This CDR3 has 15 amino acids. Between the trimmed V and J ends, which lost 3 bases and 3 bases, there was a span of 15 bases. DNA of the CDR3: TGTGCCAGCAGCTTTGGCGGGCGAACCTACTACGAGCAGTACTTC. Translated, it gives CASSFGGRTYYEQYF.

The chain uses TRBV5-1 and TRBJ1-1, with 10 positions matching TRBD1. V lost 8 bases, J lost 6 bases, and 10 bases stayed unmatched. Per germline, CDR1 SGHRS and CDR2 YFSETQ. The CDR3 extends over 14 amino acids. CDR3 loop: CASSPGQGWAEAFF. The DNA of the CDR3 is TGCGCCAGTAGCCCGGGACAGGGGTGGGCTGAAGCTTTCTTT.

The chain is built from TRBV29-1 and TRBJ2-7; TRBD1 matches at 9 bases. V shed 6 bases, J shed 2 bases, and the junction held 11 bases outside the gene matches. Per germline, CDR1 SQVTM and CDR2 ANQGSEA. The CDR3 extends over 15 amino acids. Here the CDR3 reads CSVTQGANTPYEQYF. The CDR3 DNA is TGCAGCGTGACACAGGGGGCTAACACCCCCTACGAGCAGTACTTC.

This clone was seen just once. The gene calls are TRBV7-2 and TRBJ2-1; D is unresolved. CDR1 and CDR2 from the germline V gene are SGHTA and FQGNSA. The CDR3 consists of 15 residues. With 1 base removed from V and 0 bases from J, the gap between germline ends came to 7 bases. CDR3 sequence (DNA): TGTGCCAGCAGCTTAGGCAGCTACTCCTACAATGAGCAGTTCTTC. Protein: CASSLGSYSYNEQFF.

The chain employs TRBV27 and TRBJ1-4, with D perhaps TRBD1 (5 bases). This CDR3 is built from 16 residues. Per the germline V gene, CDR1 is MNHEY and CDR2 is SMNVEV (reference sequence). The ends were cut back, 3 bases at V and 3 bases at J, with 14 bases in the middle. Written as DNA, the CDR3 is TGTGCCAGCAGTTTGGGGGGAGGACGAGCTAATGAAAAACTGTTTTTT. Translating it yields CASSLGGGRANEKLFF.

The chain employs TRBV19 and TRBJ2-3; 8 bases fit TRBD2. CDR3 size: 19 residues. Germline V gene sequence: CDR1 LNHDA, CDR2 SQIVND (reference sequence). J lost 0 bases, V lost 3 bases, and 14 bases had no gene match. The chain's CDR3 is CASSILLGSGSASTDTQYF. CDR3 coding DNA: TGTGCCAGTAGTATCCTCTTGGGAAGCGGGAGCGCTAGCACAGATACGCAGTATTTT.

The chain is built from TRBV7-9 and TRBJ2-2, with D tentatively TRBD2 (5 bases). CDR1 SEHNR and CDR2 FQNEAQ come from the germline V gene (reference sequence). V dropped 0 bases and J dropped 7 bases, with 12 bases sitting between them. The length of the CDR3 is 15 residues. In DNA, the CDR3 is TGTGCCAGCAGCTTAGCCAGCGGTAGTGGCGGGGAGCTGTTTTTT. It encodes CASSLASGSGGELFF.

The rearrangement joins TRBV5-8 to TRBJ2-4; TRBD1 matches at 8 bases. Germline V gene sequence: CDR1 SGHTS, CDR2 YDEGEE. J gave up 1 base and V 4 bases, and 16 bases lay outside the gene matches. The CDR3 extends over 19 amino acids. The CDR3 bases are TGTGCCAGCAGCCCTAGCCCCGGACAGGGAAGGTTGGCCAAAAACATTCAGTACTTC. Protein product: CASSPSPGQGRLAKNIQYF.

As concerns this clone: A junction end diverges from the germline sequence, so it may reflect a read error. The rearrangement links TRBV9 to TRBJ2-5, with 12 bases lining up with TRBD1. CDR1 and CDR2 (germline): SGDLS, YYNGEE. The CDR3 length is 15 residues. The CDR3 bases are TGTGCCAGTGGGGGACAGGGGGCCCTTCAAGGGACCCAGTACTTC. Its protein is CASGGQGALQGTQYF.

The V call is TRBV11-1, the J call TRBJ2-3, with 8 nucleotides matching TRBD2. From germline, CDR1 is SGHAT and CDR2 FQDESV (reference sequence). The V and J ends lost 3 bases and 2 bases, in that order; junction bases with no gene match: 7. The CDR3 consists of 16 residues. CDR3 residues: CASSFISGANTDTQYF. CDR3 in DNA: TGTGCCAGCAGCTTTATTAGCGGGGCCAACACAGATACGCAGTATTTT.

The rearrangement links TRBV5-1 to TRBJ2-1; TRBD1 matches 8 bases. The J segment lost 5 bases and the V segment lost 3 bases, leaving 19 bases of the junction unmatched. CDR1 SGHRS and CDR2 YFSETQ come from the germline V gene. There are 19 residues in the CDR3. CDR3 bases: TGCGCCAGCAGCTCAAAGAGACAGACAGGGGACCCAGGGAACAATGAGCAGTTCTTC. It encodes CASSSKRQTGDPGNNEQFF.